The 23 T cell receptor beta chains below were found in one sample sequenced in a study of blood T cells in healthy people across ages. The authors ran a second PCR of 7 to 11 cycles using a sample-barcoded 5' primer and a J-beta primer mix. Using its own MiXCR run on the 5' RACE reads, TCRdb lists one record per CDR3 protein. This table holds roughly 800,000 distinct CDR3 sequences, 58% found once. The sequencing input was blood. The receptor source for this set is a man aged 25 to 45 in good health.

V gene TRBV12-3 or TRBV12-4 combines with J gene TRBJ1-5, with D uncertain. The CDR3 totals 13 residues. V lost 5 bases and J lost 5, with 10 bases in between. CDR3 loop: CASSVVPDQPQHF. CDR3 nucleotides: TGTGCCAGCAGTGTAGTTCCAGATCAGCCCCAGCATTTT.

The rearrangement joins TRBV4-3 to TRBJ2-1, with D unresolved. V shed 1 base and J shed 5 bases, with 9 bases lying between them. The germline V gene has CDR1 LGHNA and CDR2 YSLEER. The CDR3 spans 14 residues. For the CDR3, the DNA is TGCGCCAGCAGCCAAGGTGCGGCCAACAATGAGCAGTTCTTC. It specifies CASSQGAANNEQFF.

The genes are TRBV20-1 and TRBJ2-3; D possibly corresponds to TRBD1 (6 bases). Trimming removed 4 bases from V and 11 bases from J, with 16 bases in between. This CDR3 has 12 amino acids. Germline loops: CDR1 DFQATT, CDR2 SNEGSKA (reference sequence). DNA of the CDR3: TGCAGTGCTACCCAGACCAGGGGTGGGCAGTATTTT. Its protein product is CSATQTRGGQYF.

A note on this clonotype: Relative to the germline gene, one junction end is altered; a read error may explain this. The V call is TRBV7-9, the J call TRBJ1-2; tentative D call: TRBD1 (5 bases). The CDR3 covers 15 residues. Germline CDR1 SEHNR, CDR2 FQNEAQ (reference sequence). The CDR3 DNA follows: TGTGCCAGCAGCTTAGGAGTGGCAGGGAACTCTGGCTACACCTTC. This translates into CASSLGVAGNSGYTF.

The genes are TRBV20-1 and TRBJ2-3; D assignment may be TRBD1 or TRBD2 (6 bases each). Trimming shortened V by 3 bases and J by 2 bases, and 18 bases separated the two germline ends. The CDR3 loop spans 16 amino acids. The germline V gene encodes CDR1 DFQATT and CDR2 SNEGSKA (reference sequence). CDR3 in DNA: TGCAGTGCTAGCGGCCCCCCGGGGGCAAACACAGATACGCAGTATTTT. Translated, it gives CSASGPPGANTDTQYF.

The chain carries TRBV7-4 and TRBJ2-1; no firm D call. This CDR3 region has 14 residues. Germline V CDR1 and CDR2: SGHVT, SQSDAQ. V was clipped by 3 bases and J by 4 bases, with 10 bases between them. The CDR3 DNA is TGTGCCAGCAGCTTCGCATTTCTTTACAATGAGCAGTTCTTC. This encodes CASSFAFLYNEQFF. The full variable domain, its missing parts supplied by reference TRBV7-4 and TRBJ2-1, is GAGVSQSPRYKVAKRGRDVALRCDSISGHVTLYWYRQTLGQGSEVLTYSQSDAQRDKSGRPSGRFSAERPERSVSTLKIQRTEQGDSAVYLCASSFAFLYNEQFFGPGTRLTVL.

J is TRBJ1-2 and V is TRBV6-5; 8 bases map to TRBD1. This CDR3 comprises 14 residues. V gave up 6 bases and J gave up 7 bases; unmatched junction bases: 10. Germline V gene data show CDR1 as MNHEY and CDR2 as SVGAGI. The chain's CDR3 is CASRIPGQEGGYTF. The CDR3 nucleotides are TGTGCCAGCAGGATCCCGGGACAGGAGGGTGGCTACACCTTC.

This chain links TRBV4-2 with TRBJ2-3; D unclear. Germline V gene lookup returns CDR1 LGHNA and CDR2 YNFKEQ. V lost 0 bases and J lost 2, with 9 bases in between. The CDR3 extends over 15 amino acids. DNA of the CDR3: TGTGCCAGCAGCCAAGATTATGGCTCCACAGATACGCAGTATTTT. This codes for CASSQDYGSTDTQYF.

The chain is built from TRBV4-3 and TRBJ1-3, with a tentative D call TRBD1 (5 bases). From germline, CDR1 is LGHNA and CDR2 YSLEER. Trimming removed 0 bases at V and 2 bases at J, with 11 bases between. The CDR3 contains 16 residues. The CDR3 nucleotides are TGCGCCAGCAGCCAAGAGGTTTGGGGGGCTGGAAACACCATATATTTT. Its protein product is CASSQEVWGAGNTIYF.

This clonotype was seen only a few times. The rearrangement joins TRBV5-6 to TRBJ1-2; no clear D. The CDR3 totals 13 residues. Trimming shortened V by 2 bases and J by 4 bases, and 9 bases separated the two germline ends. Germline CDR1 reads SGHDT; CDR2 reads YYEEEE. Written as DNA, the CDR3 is TGTGCCAGCAGCTTAGCGCCGGGCTATGGCTACACCTTC. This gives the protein CASSLAPGYGYTF.

CDR3 in DNA: TGCAGCGTTGGAGAGGGGAGCTCCTACAATGAGCAGTACTTC. Translation gives CSVGEGSSYNEQYF. J is TRBJ2-1 and V is TRBV29-1; the D gene could be TRBD1 or TRBD2 (5 bases each). The better agreement between TRBJ2-7 and the DNA end casts doubt on the J call. The CDR3 sequence is 14 residues long. CDR1 and CDR2 from the germline V gene are SQVTM and ANQGSEA.

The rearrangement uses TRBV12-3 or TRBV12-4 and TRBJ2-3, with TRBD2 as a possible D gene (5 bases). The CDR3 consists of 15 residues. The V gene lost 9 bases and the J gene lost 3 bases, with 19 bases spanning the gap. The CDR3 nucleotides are TGTGCCAGTTCTTGGGCCCGGAGGATTACAGATACGCAGTATTTT. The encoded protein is CASSWARRITDTQYF.

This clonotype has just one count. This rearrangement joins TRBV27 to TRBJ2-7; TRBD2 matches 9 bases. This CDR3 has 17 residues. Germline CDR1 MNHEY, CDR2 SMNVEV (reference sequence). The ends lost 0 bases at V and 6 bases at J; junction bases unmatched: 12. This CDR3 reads CASSLSSPAGGLFEQYF. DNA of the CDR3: TGTGCCAGCAGTTTATCGAGCCCAGCGGGAGGATTATTCGAGCAGTACTTC.

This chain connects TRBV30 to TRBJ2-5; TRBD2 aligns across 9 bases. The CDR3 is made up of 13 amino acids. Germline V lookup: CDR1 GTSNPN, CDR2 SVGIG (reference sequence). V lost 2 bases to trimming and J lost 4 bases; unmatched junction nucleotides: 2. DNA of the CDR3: TGTGCCTGGAGTTTAGCGGGGGTAGAGACCCAGTACTTC. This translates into CAWSLAGVETQYF. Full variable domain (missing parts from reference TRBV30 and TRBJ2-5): SQTIHQWPATLVQPVGSPLSLECTVEGTSNPNLYWYRQAAGRGLQLLFYSVGIGQISSEVPQNLSASRPQDRQFILSSKKLLLSDSGFYLCAWSLAGVETQYFGPGTRLLVL.

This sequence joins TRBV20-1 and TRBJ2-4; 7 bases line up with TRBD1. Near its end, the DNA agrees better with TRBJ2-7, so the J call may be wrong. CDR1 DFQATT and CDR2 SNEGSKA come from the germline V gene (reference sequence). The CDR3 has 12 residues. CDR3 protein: CSASQGVYEQYF. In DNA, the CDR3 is TGCAGTGCCAGTCAGGGGGTTTACGAGCAGTACTTC.

For the CDR3, the DNA is TGTGCCAGCAGTTCACTATTGGGGGACAGGGTGGAGGACGAGCAGTACTTC. The encoded protein is CASSSLLGDRVEDEQYF. V usage is TRBV28 and J usage is TRBJ2-7; 9 positions agree with TRBD1. The CDR3 length is 17 residues. J gave up 5 bases and V 4 bases, and 15 bases lay outside the gene matches. CDR1 is MDHEN, CDR2 SYDVKM, per germline.

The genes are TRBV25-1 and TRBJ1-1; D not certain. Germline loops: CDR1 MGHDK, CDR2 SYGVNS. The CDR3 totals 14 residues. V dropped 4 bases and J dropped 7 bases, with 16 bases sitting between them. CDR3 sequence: CASSAQVGSIEAFF. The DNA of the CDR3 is TGTGCCAGCAGTGCCCAGGTGGGGTCCATTGAAGCTTTCTTT. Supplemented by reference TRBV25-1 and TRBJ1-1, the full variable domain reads EADIYQTPRYLVIGTGKKITLECSQTMGHDKMYWYQQDPGMELHLIHYSYGVNSTEKGDLSSESTVSRIRTEHFPLTLESARPSHTSQYLCASSAQVGSIEAFFGQGTRLTVV.

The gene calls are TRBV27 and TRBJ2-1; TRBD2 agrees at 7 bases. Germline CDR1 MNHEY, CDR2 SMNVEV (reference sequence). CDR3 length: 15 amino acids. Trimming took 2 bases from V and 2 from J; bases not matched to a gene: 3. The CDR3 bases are TGTGCCAGCAGTTTAGATAGCGGGCCCTACAATGAGCAGTTCTTC. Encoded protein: CASSLDSGPYNEQFF.

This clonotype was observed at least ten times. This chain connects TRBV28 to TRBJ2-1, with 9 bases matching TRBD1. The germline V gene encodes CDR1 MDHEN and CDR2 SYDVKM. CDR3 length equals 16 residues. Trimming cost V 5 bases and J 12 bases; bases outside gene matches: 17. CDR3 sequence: CASSPMPGQGRPRQFF. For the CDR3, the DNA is TGTGCCAGCAGTCCCATGCCGGGACAGGGTCGCCCAAGGCAGTTCTTC.

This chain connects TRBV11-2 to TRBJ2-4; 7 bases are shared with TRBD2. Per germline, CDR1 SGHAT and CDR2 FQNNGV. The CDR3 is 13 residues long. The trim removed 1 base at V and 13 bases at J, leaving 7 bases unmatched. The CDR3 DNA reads TGTGCCAGCAGCTTAGTTGGGGCGGGGGAGCAGTACTTC. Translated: CASSLVGAGEQYF.

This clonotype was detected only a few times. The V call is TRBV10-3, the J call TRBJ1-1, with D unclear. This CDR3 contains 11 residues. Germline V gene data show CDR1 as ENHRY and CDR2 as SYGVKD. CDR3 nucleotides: TGTGCTACGGCCTCGTCGCTTGATGCTTTCTTT. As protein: CATASSLDAFF.

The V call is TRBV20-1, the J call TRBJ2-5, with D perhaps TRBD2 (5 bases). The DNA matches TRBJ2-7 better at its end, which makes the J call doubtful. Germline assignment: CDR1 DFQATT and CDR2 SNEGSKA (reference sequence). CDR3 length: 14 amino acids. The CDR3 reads CSARVGGSGYEQYF. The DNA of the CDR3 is TGCAGTGCTAGAGTGGGTGGGAGTGGGTACGAGCAGTACTTC.

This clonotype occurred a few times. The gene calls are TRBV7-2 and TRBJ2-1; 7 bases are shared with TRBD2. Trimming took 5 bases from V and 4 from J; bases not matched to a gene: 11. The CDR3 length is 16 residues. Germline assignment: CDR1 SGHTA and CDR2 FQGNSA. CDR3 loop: CASSEGRGNLYNEQFF. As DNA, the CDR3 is TGTGCCAGCAGCGAAGGGCGGGGGAATCTGTACAATGAGCAGTTCTTC.